This T cell receptor beta chain was found in a study of cytomegalovirus exposure and HLA in healthy donors. Assay used: immunoSEQ multiplex PCR; TCRdb lists only in-frame clones, some missing. The sample has over 150,000 clones, approximately 96% seen once; the top ten hold around 0.9%. This CDR3 has 15 amino acids. CDR1 and CDR2 (germline): KGHSH, LQKENI. J was trimmed by 4 bases and V by 3 bases; bases with no gene match: 6. This clone has just one count. This sequence was found in a woman aged 18-29 years in good health and CMV-seronegative. Source material: PBMCs. This chain connects TRBV18 to TRBJ1-3, with 7 positions matching TRBD1. The CDR3 DNA reads as TGTGCCAGCTCACCGCCCGGGACAGTGGGAAACACCATATATTTT. Amino acid sequence: CASSPPGTVGNTIYF.